These T cell receptor beta chains were read from a single sample in a study of T cell responses to AZD1222 COVID-19 vaccine. The repertoire was sequenced with immunoSEQ multiplex PCR; TCRdb's copy has only in-frame clones and lacks some. Found here are some 140,000 clones, around 90% of them singletons; the top ten hold 2.8%. The sequenced sample was peripheral blood, obtained on day 0 of AZD1222 vaccination. These receptors came from an adult in good health. The CDR3 runs from the conserved cysteine through the conserved F or W. A D gene is named only where the DNA matches it firmly. Size is omitted from some rows. Given values are once, few, many or a class for expanded clones.

v_call,clone_size,j_call,d_call,cdr3_aa,cdr3_nt
TRBV20-1,once,TRBJ1-2,TRBD1,CSARDRVGYTF,TGCAGTGCCCGCGACAGGGTTGGCTACACCTTC
TRBV2,NA,TRBJ1-6,NA,CASSGWRLAYNSPLHF,TGTGCCAGCAGTGGATGGAGGCTGGCCTATAATTCACCCCTCCACTTT
TRBV5-4,NA,TRBJ1-4,TRBD1,CASSRTGVTNEKLFF,TGTGCCAGCAGCCGGACAGGGGTGACTAATGAAAAACTGTTTTTT
TRBV24-1,NA,TRBJ1-4,TRBD1,CATSDTPGQSGEKLFF,TGTGCCACCAGTGATACTCCGGGACAGTCAGGTGAAAAACTGTTTTTT
TRBV12-3/TRBV12-4,NA,TRBJ1-5,NA,CASSLMSDGPQHF,TGTGCCAGCAGTTTGATGAGCGATGGGCCCCAGCATTTT
TRBV9,once,TRBJ1-3,NA,CASSVGGAADSGNTIYF,TGTGCCAGCAGCGTAGGAGGTGCGGCCGACTCTGGAAACACCATATATTTT
TRBV27,NA,TRBJ1-1,TRBD1,CASSSLTGAEAFF,TGTGCCAGCAGTTCCCTCACAGGGGCTGAAGCTTTCTTT
TRBV11-3,NA,TRBJ2-3,NA,CASATSDTDTQYF,TGTGCCAGCGCTACTTCGGACACAGATACGCAGTATTTT
TRBV12-5,NA,TRBJ1-2,NA,CASGMRTYYGYTF,TGTGCTAGTGGCATGAGGACTTATTATGGCTACACCTTC
TRBV18,NA,TRBJ1-4,NA,CASSPTATNEKLFF,TGTGCCAGCTCACCGACGGCAACTAATGAAAAACTGTTTTTT
TRBV6-5,NA,TRBJ2-1,TRBD2,CASSQLAVPYNEQFF,TGTGCCAGCAGCCAACTAGCGGTACCCTACAATGAGCAGTTCTTC
TRBV7-6,NA,TRBJ2-1,NA,CASSLGVSNDGQFF,TGTGCCAGCAGCTTAGGAGTTTCCAATGATGGGCAGTTCTTC
TRBV15,NA,TRBJ2-7,NA,CATSRVDRPYEQYF,TGTGCCACCAGCAGAGTTGACAGGCCCTACGAGCAGTACTTC
TRBV7-9,NA,TRBJ2-7,NA,CASSFGGGSYEQYF,TGTGCCAGCAGCTTTGGCGGTGGCTCCTACGAGCAGTACTTC
TRBV5-4,once,TRBJ1-2,TRBD1,CASSETGAPYGYTF,TGTGCCAGCAGCGAGACAGGGGCCCCCTATGGCTACACCTTC
TRBV3-1/TRBV3-2,once,TRBJ1-1,NA,CASSQMVNTEAFF,TGTGCCAGCAGCCAGATGGTGAACACTGAAGCTTTCTTT
TRBV11-3,NA,TRBJ2-3,NA,CASSLRGADTQYF,TGTGCCAGCAGCTTGAGGGGTGCGGATACGCAGTATTTT
TRBV21-1,NA,TRBJ1-1,NA,CASSPRPGQLIVNTEAFF,TGTGCCAGCAGCCCACGCCCGGGACAGCTAATAGTGAACACTGAAGCTTTCTTT
TRBV7-3,NA,TRBJ1-1,NA,CASSVDRNTEAFF,TGTGCCAGCAGCGTCGACAGGAACACTGAAGCTTTCTTT
TRBV6-5,NA,TRBJ2-2,TRBD1,CASSSATGGTGELFF,TGTGCCAGCAGTTCGGCGACAGGGGGCACCGGGGAGCTGTTTTTT
TRBV15,NA,TRBJ1-5,NA,CATSRATGLPQHF,TGTGCCACCAGCAGAGCCACAGGGCTGCCCCAGCATTTT
TRBV5-1,NA,TRBJ2-3,NA,CASSLEGGSTDTQYF,TGCGCCAGCAGCTTGGAAGGGGGGTCCACAGATACGCAGTATTTT
TRBV24-1,NA,TRBJ2-4,TRBD1,CATSDDRVGGKNIQYF,TGTGCCACCAGTGACGACAGGGTAGGTGGCAAAAACATTCAGTACTTC
TRBV4-3,once,TRBJ2-6,NA,CASSQVGYSAKSGANVLTF,TGCGCCAGCAGCCAAGTCGGGTACAGTGCGAAGTCTGGGGCCAACGTCCTGACTTTC
TRBV29-1,NA,TRBJ2-1,NA,CSAGYNEQFF,TGCAGCGCTGGGTACAATGAGCAGTTCTTC
TRBV29-1,NA,TRBJ1-2,NA,CSGDQGGYGYTF,TGCAGCGGGGACCAGGGTGGCTATGGCTACACCTTC
TRBV15,NA,TRBJ1-5,TRBD1,CATSDSDRGYQPQHF,TGTGCCACCAGCGACTCGGACAGGGGGTATCAGCCCCAGCATTTT